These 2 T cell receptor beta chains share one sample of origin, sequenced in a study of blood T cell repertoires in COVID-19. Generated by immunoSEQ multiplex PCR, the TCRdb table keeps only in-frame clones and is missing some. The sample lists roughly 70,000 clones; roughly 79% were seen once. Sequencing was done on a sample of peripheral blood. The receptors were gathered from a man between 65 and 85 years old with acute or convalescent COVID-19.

The CDR3 coding sequence is TGTGCCAGCAGTGATCGGGTCCGAGAAGGCTACACCTTC. It translates to CASSDRVREGYTF. This chain joins TRBV2 and TRBJ1-2; no reliable D call. The CDR3 has 13 residues. Trimming took off 3 bases at V and 8 bases at J, with 13 bases between the two ends. CDR1 and CDR2 (germline): SNHLY, FYNNEI. The full variable domain, completed using reference TRBV2 and TRBJ1-2, is EPEVTQTPSHQVTQMGQEVILRCVPISNHLYFYWYRQILGQKVEFLVSFYNNEISEKSEIFDDQFSVERPDGSNFTLKIRSTKLEDSAMYFCASSDRVREGYTFGSGTRLTVV.

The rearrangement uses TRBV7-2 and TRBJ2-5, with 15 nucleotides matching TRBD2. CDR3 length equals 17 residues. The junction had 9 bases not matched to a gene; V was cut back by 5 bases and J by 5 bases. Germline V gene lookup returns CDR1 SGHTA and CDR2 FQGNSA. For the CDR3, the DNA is TGTGCCAGCAGCCCCCCGGGACTAGCGGGAGGAAAGGAGACCCAGTACTTC. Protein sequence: CASSPPGLAGGKETQYF.